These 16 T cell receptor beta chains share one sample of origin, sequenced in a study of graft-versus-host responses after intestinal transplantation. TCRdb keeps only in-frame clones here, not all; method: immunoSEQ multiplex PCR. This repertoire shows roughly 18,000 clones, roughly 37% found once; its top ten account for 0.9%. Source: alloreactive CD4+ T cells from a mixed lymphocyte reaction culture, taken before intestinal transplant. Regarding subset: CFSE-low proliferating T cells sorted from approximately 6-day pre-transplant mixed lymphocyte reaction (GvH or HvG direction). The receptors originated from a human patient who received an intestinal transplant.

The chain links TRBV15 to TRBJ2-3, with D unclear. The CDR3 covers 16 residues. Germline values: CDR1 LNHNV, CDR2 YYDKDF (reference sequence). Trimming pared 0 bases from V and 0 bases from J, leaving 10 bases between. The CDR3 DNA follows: TGTGCCACCAGCAGAGACAGGCCTGGTAGCACAGATACGCAGTATTTT. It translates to CATSRDRPGSTDTQYF.

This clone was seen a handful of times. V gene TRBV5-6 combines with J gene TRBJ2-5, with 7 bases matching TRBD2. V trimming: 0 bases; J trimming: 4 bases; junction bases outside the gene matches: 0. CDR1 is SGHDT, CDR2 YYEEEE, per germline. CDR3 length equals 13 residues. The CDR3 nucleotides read TGTGCCAGCAGCTTGGGGGGGGGAGAGACCCAGTACTTC. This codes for CASSLGGGETQYF.

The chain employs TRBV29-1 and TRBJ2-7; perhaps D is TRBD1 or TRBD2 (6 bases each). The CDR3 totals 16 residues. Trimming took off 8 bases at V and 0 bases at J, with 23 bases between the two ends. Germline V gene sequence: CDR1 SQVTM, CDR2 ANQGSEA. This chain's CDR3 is CSLLTWGAGGSYEQYF. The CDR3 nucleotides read TGCAGCTTGTTGACATGGGGGGCAGGCGGCTCCTACGAGCAGTACTTC.

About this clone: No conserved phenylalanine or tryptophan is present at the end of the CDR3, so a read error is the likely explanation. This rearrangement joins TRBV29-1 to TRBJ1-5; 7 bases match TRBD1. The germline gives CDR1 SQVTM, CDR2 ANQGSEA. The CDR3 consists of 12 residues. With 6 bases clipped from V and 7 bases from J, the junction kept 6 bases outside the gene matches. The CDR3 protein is CSVIQGNQPQHT. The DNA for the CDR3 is TGCAGCGTCATACAGGGGAACCAGCCCCAGCATACT.

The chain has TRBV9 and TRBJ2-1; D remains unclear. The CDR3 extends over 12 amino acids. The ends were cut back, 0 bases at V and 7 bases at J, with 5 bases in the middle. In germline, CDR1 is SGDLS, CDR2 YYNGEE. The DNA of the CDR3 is TGTGCCAGCAGCGTAGATCTGAATGAGCAGTTCTTC. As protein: CASSVDLNEQFF.

This CDR3 is CASSPGINSPLHF. The DNA of the CDR3 is TGTGCCAGCAGTCCTGGTATCAATTCACCCCTCCACTTT. The chain combines TRBV5-6 with TRBJ1-6; no clear D gene. CDR1 is SGHDT and CDR2 is YYEEEE in the germline V gene. The CDR3 spans 13 residues. V dropped 5 bases and J dropped 7 bases, with 10 bases sitting between them.

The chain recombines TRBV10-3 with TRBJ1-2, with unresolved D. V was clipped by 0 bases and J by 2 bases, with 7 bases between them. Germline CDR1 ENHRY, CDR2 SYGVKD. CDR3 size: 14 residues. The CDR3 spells CAISESSENYGYTF. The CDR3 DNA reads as TGTGCCATCAGTGAGTCGTCGGAGAACTATGGCTACACCTTC.

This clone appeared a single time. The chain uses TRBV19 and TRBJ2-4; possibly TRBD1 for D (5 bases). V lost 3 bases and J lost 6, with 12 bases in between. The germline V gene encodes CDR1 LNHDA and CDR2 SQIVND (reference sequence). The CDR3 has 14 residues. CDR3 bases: TGTGCCAGTAGTATGGGTCAGGGTCCAAACATTCAGTACTTC. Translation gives CASSMGQGPNIQYF.

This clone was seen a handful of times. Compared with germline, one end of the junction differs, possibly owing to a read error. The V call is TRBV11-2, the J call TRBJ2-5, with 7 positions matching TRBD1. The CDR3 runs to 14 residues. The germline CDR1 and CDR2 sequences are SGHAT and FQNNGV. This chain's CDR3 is CASSVDRVQETQYF. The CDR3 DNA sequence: TGTGCCAGCAGCGTAGACAGGGTCCAAGAGACCCAGTACTTC.

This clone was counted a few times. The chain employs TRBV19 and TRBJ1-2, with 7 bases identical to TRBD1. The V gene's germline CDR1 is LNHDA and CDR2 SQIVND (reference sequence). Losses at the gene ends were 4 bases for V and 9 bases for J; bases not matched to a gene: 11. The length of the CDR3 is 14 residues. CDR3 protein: CASSTRQGTLSYTF. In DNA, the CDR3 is TGTGCCAGTAGTACCCGACAGGGAACTTTAAGCTACACCTTC.

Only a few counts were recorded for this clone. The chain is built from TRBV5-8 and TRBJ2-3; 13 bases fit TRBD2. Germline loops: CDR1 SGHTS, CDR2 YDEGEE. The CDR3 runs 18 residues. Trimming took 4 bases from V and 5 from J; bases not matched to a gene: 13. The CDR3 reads CASSRALRTSGGIDTQYF. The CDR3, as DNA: TGTGCCAGCAGCCGAGCCTTACGGACTAGCGGGGGAATAGATACGCAGTATTTT.

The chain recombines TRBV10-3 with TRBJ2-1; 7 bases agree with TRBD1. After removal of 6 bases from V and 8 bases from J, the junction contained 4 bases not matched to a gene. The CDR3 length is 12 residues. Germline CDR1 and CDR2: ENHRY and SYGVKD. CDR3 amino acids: CAIRTGRDEQFF. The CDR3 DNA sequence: TGTGCCATCAGGACAGGGCGAGATGAGCAGTTCTTC.

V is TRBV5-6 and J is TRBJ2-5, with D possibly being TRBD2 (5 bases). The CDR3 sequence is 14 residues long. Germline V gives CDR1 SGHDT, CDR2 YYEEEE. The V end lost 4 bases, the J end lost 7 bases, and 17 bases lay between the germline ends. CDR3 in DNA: TGTGCCAGCAGCCCCCGGCCGACTGGGAGGACCCAGTACTTC. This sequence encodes CASSPRPTGRTQYF.

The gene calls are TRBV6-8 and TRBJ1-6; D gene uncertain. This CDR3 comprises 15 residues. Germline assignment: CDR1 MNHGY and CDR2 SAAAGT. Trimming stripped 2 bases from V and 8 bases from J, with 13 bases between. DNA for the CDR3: TGTGCCAGCAGTTACATTGTACCCCCTTATTCACCCCTCCACTTT. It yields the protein CASSYIVPPYSPLHF.

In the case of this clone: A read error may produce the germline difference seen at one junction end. The DNA for the CDR3 is TGTGCCTGGAGTGGGGGGAGAGGGCCGGTCACCGGGGGGCTGTTTTTT. Its translation is CAWSGGRGPVTGGLFF. V usage is TRBV30 and J usage is TRBJ1-3; a weak D match, TRBD2 (6 bases). The end of the DNA is better explained by TRBJ2-2, so the J call may be wrong. Germline CDR1 is GTSNPN and CDR2 is SVGIG (reference sequence). CDR3 size: 16 residues.

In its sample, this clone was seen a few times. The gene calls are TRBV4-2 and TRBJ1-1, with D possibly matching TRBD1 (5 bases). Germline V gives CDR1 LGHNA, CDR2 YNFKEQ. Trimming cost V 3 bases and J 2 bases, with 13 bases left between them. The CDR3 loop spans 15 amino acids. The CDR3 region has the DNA TGTGCCAGCAGCCAGGCGACAGCGAGAAACACTGAAGCTTTCTTT. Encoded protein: CASSQATARNTEAFF.